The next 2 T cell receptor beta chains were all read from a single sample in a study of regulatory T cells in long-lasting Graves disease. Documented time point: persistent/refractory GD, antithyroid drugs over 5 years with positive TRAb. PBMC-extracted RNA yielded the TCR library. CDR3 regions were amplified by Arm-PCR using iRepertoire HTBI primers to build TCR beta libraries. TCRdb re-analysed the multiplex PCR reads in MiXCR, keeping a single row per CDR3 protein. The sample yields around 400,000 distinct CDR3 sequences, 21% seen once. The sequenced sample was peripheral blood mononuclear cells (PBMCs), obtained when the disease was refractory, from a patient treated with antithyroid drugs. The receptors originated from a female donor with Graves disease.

The CDR3 region has the DNA TGTGCCAGCAGTAACGAGGGTCGGGACCACGAGCAGTACTTC. Translating gives CASSNEGRDHEQYF. The V and J genes are TRBV25-1 and TRBJ2-7, with D perhaps given as TRBD1 or TRBD2 (5 bases each). The CDR3 extends over 14 amino acids. Germline CDR1 is MGHDK and CDR2 is SYGVNS. Trimming took 5 bases from V and 5 from J, leaving 16 bases between them.

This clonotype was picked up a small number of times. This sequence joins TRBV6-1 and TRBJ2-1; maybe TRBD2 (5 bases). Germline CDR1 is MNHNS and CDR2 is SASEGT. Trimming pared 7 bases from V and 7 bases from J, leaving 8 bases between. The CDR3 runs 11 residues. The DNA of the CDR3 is TGTGCCAGCATAACGGGGAATGAGCAGTTCTTC. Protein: CASITGNEQFF.